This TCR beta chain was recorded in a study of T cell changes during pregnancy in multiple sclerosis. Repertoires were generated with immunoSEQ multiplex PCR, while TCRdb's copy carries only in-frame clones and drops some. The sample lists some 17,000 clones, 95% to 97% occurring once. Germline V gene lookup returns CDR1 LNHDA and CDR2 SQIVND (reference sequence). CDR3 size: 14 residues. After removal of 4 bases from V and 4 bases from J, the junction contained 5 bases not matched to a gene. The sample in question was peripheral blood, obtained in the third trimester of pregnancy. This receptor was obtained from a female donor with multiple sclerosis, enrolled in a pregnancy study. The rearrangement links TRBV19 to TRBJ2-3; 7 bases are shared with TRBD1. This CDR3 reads CASSKGAEADTQYF. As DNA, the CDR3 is TGTGCCAGTAGTAAGGGGGCCGAGGCAGATACGCAGTATTTT.